The clone carrying this T cell receptor (beta chain) was counted ten times or more. Its target is unknown. The CDR3 contains 15 residues. Trimming shortened V by 0 bases and J by 4 bases, and 13 bases separated the two germline ends. Germline V CDR1 and CDR2: SGHKS, YYEKEE (reference sequence). The sample is drawn from a study of regulatory T cells in long-lasting Graves disease. General study points: The TCR repertoire of persistent Graves' patients was less diverse than that of newly diagnosed ones.

Arm-PCR of CDR3 regions and iRepertoire HTBI primers were the basis on which TCR beta libraries were built. TCRdb reanalysed the multiplex PCR reads using MiXCR and keeps one entry per CDR3 protein. The table lists 400,000 to 500,000 distinct CDR3 sequences, 16% of them singletons, with about 23% in the top ten. Time point reported: newly diagnosed GD, antithyroid drugs for less than 3 months. The TCR library was made from RNA that had been extracted from PBMCs in TRIzol. Graves' disease was diagnosed by American Thyroid Association guidelines. Patients were from an endocrinology department in Xi'an, China. The same sample was also studied in work on T cells in Graves' hyperthyroidism and ophthalmopathy. As reported in that work: A lack of ophthalmopathy progression within 18 months defined stable Graves' hyperthyroidism.

The source is a woman under 30 with Graves disease. The gene calls are TRBV5-5 and TRBJ1-1, with D tentatively TRBD1 (5 bases). Sequences were derived from peripheral blood mononuclear cells (PBMCs), sampled at new diagnosis, from a patient treated with antithyroid drugs. The CDR3 bases are TGTGCCAGCAGCTTGGAGCCAAGGGGAGGCACTGAAGCTTTCTTT. It yields the protein CASSLEPRGGTEAFF.